The clone carrying this T cell receptor (beta chain) was seen repeatedly, ten times or more. Antigen: not known. The sample originates from a study of early T cells in non-severe SARS-CoV-2 infection. Study background: Unsorted whole blood bulk RNA was sequenced, with unpaired chains. Broader study findings: The study's VDJdb matching favored anti-spike CD8 responses and missed private and CD4 specificities.

Attachment of unique molecular identifiers to individual cDNA molecules was performed. One entry per CDR3 protein results from TCRdb running MiXCR on the 5' RACE reads. The sample has around 53,000 distinct CDR3 sequences, 7% to 9% seen once. The sample consisted of whole blood. This TCR came from an adult who was a healthcare worker with PCR-confirmed SARS-CoV-2 infection or an uninfected control (not recorded which).

The CDR3 spells CASSPVRREKLFF. CDR3 bases: TGTGCCAGCAGTCCGGTCCGACGGGAAAAACTGTTTTTT. This chain links TRBV27 with TRBJ1-4; D call uncertain. The CDR3 sequence is 13 residues long. CDR1 MNHEY and CDR2 SMNVEV come from the germline V gene (reference sequence). V was cut by 5 bases and J by 8 bases, with 12 bases left in between. Filled out from reference TRBV27 and TRBJ1-4, the complete variable domain reads EAQVTQNPRYLITVTGKKLTVTCSQNMNHEYMSWYRQDPGLGLRQIYYSMNVEVTDKGDVPEGYKVSRKEKRNFPLILESPSPNQTSLYFCASSPVRREKLFFGSGTQLSVL.